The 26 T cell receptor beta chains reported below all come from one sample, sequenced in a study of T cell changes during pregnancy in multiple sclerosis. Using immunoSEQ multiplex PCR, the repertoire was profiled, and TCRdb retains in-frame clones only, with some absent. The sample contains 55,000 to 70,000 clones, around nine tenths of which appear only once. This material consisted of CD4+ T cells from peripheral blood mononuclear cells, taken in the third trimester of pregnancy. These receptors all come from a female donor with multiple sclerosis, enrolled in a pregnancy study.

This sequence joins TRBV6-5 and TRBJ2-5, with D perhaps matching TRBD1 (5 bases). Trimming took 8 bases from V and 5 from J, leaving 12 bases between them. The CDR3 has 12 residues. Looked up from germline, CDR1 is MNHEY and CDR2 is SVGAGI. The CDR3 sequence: CASGRVGETQYF. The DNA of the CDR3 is TGTGCCAGCGGCAGGGTAGGCGAGACCCAGTACTTC.

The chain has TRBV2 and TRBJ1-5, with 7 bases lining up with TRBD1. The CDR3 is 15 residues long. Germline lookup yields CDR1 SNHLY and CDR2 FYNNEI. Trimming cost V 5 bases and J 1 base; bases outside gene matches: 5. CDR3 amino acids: CASSLQGNSNQPQHF. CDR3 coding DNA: TGTGCCAGCAGTCTACAGGGGAACAGCAATCAGCCCCAGCATTTT.

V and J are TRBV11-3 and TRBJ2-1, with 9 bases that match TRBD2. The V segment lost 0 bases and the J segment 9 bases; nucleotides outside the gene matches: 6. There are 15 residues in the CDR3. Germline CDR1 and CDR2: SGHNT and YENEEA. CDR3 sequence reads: CASSLDGLAGVEQFF. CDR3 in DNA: TGTGCCAGCAGCTTAGACGGGTTAGCGGGAGTTGAGCAGTTCTTC.

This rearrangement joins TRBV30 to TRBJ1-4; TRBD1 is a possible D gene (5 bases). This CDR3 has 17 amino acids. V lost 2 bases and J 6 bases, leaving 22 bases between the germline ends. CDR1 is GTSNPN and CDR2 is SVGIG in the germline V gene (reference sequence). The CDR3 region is CAWSKEGLGSLDEKLFF. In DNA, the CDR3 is TGTGCCTGGAGTAAGGAGGGGTTGGGAAGTTTGGATGAAAAACTGTTTTTT.

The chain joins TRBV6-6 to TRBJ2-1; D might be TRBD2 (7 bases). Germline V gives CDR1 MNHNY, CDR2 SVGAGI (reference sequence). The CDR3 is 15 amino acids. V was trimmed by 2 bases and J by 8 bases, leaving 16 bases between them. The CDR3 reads CASSYTGGLWDEQFF. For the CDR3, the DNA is TGTGCCAGCAGTTACACGGGGGGCCTATGGGATGAGCAGTTCTTC.

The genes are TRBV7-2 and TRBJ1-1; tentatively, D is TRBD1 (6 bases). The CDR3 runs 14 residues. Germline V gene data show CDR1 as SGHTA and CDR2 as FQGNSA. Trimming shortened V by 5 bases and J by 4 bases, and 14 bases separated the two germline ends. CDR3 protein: CASSELTGITEAFF. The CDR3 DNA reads TGTGCCAGCAGCGAACTCACAGGGATCACTGAAGCTTTCTTT.

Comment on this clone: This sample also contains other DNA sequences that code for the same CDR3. Here the CDR3 DNA reads TGTGCCTGGAGTGTACTGGGAGCAGATACGCAGTATTTT. Its protein product is CAWSVLGADTQYF. V and J are TRBV30 and TRBJ2-3, with D possibly being TRBD2 (5 bases). V lost 0 bases, J lost 4 bases, and 8 bases lay in between. Germline CDR1 reads GTSNPN; CDR2 reads SVGIG (reference sequence). The CDR3 is 13 residues long.

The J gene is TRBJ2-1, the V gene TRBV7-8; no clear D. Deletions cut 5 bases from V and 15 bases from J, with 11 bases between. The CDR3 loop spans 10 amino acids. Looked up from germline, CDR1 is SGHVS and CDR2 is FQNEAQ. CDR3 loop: CASSGGHAFF. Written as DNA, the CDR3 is TGTGCCAGCAGCGGCGGCCATGCGTTCTTC.

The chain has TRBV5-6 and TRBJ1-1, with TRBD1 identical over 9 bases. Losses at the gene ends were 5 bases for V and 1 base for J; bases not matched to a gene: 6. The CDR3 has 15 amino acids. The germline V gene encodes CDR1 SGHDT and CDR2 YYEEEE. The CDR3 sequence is CASSQQGASNTEAFF. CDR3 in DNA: TGTGCCAGCAGTCAACAGGGGGCGTCGAACACTGAAGCTTTCTTT.

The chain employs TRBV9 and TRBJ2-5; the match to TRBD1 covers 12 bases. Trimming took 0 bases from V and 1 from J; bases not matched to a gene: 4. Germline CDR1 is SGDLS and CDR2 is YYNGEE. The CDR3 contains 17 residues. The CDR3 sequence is CASSVATGQGAQETQYF. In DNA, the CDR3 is TGTGCCAGCAGCGTAGCTACGGGACAGGGGGCCCAAGAGACCCAGTACTTC.

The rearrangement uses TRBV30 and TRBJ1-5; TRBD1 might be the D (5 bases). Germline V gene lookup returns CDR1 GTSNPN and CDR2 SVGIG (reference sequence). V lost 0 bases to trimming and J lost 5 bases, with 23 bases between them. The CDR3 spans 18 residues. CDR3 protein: CAWSVPPLTRGGDQPQHF. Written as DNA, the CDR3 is TGTGCCTGGAGTGTACCGCCCCTGACAAGGGGAGGGGATCAGCCCCAGCATTTT.

CDR3 protein: CASSSRGPSSYEQYF. Written as DNA, the CDR3 is TGTGCCAGCTCCAGCAGGGGGCCCAGCTCCTACGAGCAGTACTTC. The J gene is TRBJ2-7, the V gene TRBV18; 8 nucleotides align to TRBD1. This CDR3 contains 15 residues. The ends lost 6 bases at V and 0 bases at J; junction bases unmatched: 7. The germline V gene has CDR1 KGHSH and CDR2 LQKENI. The full variable domain, in which reference TRBV18 and TRBJ2-7 provide the parts outside the CDR3, is NAGVMQNPRHLVRRRGQEARLRCSPMKGHSHVYWYRQLPEEGLKFMVYLQKENIIDESGMPKERFSAEFPKEGPSILRIQQVVRGDSAAYFCASSSRGPSSYEQYFGPGTRLTVT.

This CDR3 reads CAISDPLSGDTDTQYF. CDR3 DNA sequence: TGTGCCATCAGTGACCCCCTTTCAGGGGACACAGATACGCAGTATTTT. This chain joins TRBV10-3 and TRBJ2-3; maybe TRBD1 (6 bases). Trimming removed 3 bases from V and 2 bases from J, with 15 bases in between. This CDR3 has 16 amino acids. Germline assignment: CDR1 ENHRY and CDR2 SYGVKD.

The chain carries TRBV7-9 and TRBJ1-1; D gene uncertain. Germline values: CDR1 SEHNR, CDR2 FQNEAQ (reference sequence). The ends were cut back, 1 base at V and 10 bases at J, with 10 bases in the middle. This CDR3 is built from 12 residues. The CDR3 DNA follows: TGTGCCAGCAGCTTAGGGGGAGAAGGAGCTTTCTTT. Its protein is CASSLGGEGAFF. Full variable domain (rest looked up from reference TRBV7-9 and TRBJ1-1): DTGVSQNPRHKITKRGQNVTFRCDPISEHNRLYWYRQTLGQGPEFLTYFQNEAQLEKSRLLSDRFSAERPKGSFSTLEIQRTEQGDSAMYLCASSLGGEGAFFGQGTRLTVV.

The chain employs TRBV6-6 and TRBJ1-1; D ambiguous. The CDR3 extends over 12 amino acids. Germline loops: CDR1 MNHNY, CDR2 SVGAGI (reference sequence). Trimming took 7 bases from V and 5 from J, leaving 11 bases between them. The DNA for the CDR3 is TGTGCCAGCACGGGTGTGAGGACTGAAGCTTTCTTT. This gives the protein CASTGVRTEAFF.

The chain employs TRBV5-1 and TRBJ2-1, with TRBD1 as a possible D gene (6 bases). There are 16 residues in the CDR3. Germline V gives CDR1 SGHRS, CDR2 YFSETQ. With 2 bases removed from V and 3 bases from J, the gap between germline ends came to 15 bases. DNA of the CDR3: TGCGCCAGCAGCTTAGGACAGCGCGGTAACTACAATGAGCAGTTCTTC. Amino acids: CASSLGQRGNYNEQFF.

In DNA, the CDR3 is TGTGCCAGCAGCGTGGGACAGGGATCCAATCAGCCCCAGCATTTT. It is translated as CASSVGQGSNQPQHF. The V call is TRBV2, the J call TRBJ1-5; 9 bases map to TRBD1. V lost 6 bases, J lost 3 bases, and 6 bases stayed unmatched. Germline V CDR1 and CDR2: SNHLY, FYNNEI. CDR3 length: 15 amino acids.

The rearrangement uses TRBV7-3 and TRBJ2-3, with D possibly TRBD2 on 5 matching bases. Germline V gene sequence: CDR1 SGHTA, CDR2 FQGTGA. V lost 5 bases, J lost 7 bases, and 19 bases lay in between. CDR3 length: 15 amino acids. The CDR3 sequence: CASSPQDGLAYTQYF. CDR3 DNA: TGTGCCAGCAGCCCCCAAGATGGTTTAGCGTATACGCAGTATTTT.

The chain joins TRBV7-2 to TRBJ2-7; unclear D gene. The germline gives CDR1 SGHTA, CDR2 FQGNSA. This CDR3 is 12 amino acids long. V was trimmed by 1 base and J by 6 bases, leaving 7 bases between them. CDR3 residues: CASSLGPSEQYF. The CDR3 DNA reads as TGTGCCAGCAGCTTAGGGCCCTCCGAGCAGTACTTC.

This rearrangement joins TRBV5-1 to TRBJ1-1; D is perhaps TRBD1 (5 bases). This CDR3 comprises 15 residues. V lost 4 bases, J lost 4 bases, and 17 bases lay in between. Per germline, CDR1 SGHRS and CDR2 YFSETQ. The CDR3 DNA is TGCGCCAGCAGCCGGGGGGGGAATCGGCGCACTGAAGCTTTCTTT. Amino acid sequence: CASSRGGNRRTEAFF.

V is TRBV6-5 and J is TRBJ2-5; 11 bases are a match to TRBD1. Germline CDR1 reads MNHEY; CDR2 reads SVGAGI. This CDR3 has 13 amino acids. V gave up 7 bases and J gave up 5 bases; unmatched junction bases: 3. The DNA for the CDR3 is TGTGCCAGCAAACGGACAGGGGGCGAGACCCAGTACTTC. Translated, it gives CASKRTGGETQYF.

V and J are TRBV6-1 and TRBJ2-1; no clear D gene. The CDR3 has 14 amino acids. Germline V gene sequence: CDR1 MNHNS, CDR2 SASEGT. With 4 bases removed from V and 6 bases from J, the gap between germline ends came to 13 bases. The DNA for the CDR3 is TGTGCCAGCAGTGGCGCGCCATCGCCCAATGAGCAGTTCTTC. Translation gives CASSGAPSPNEQFF.

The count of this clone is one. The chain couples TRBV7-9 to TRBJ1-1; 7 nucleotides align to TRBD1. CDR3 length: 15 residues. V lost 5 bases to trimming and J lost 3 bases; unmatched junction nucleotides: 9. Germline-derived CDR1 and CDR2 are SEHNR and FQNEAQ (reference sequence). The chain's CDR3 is CASSPRGLGDTEAFF. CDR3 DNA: TGTGCCAGCAGCCCTAGGGGGCTCGGGGACACTGAAGCTTTCTTT.

The CDR3, as DNA: TGTGCCAGCAATCTCGCGGGGCGCGAAGCTTTCTTT. It translates to CASNLAGREAFF. The chain links TRBV6-5 to TRBJ1-1, with D maybe TRBD1 (5 bases). Per the germline V gene, CDR1 is MNHEY and CDR2 is SVGAGI. The CDR3 sequence is 12 residues long. V was pared by 7 bases and J by 8 bases, with 14 bases between.

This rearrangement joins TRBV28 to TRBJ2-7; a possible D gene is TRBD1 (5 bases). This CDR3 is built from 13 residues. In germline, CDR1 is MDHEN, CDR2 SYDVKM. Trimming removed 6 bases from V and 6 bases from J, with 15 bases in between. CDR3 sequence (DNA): TGTGCCAGCAGGGAGACAGTTCGGACCGAGCAGTACTTC. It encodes CASRETVRTEQYF. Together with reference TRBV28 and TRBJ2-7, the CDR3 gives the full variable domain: DVKVTQSSRYLVKRTGEKVFLECVQDMDHENMFWYRQDPGLGLRLIYFSYDVKMKEKGDIPEGYSVSREKKERFSLILESASTNQTSMYLCASRETVRTEQYFGPGTRLTVT.

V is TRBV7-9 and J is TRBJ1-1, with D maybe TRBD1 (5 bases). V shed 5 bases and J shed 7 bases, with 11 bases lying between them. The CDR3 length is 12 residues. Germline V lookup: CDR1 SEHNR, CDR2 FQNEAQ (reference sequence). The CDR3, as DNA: TGTGCCAGCAGCCCTAGACAGATTGAAGCTTTCTTT. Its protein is CASSPRQIEAFF. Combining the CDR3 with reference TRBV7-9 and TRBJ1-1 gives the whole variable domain DTGVSQNPRHKITKRGQNVTFRCDPISEHNRLYWYRQTLGQGPEFLTYFQNEAQLEKSRLLSDRFSAERPKGSFSTLEIQRTEQGDSAMYLCASSPRQIEAFFGQGTRLTVV.